This TCR beta chain is from a study of shared clonotypes between healthy human individuals (dated by TCRdb to 2019 to 2021). For context, the study as a whole: The cohort included three men and a couple of women between 18 and 49 years of age. To estimate repertoire size and how much clonotype sharing occurs between individuals, the study deeply sequenced the blood TCR repertoires of several healthy adults. For each donor, CD4 naive and CD4 memory were each given three plates, CD8 naive was given two plates, and CD8 memory was given one plate. Each donor's leukapheresis produced roughly between roughly 0.9 and 9 billion PBMCs. Different laboratories and diverse techniques were used to prepare libraries and sequence TCR repertoires, to increase sequencing depth and limit assay-specific biases. What the authors observed across the whole study: Higher generation probabilities were observed for clonotypes shared by all four sorted-subset donors than for non-shared clonotypes. Based on pairwise subsampling, the degree of clonotype sharing among donors was expected to be affected by sequencing depth. Sampling was restricted to blood, and TCR repertoires in tissue are likely to differ from TCR repertoires in blood. Naive subsets generally had larger estimated clonotype richness than memory subsets. Across a few donors, approximately 4.9% of naive CD4, 3% to 3.5% of naive CD8, approximately 2.5% of memory CD4, and roughly 0.41% of memory CD8 clonotypes were shared. The small number of donors limited the genetic and exposure-history diversity represented. Even with the large sequencing depth, rarefaction of the sorted-subset datasets indicated that sequencing was incomplete.

With regard to this clone: It has no known antigen specificity. No per-base quality is available; no much larger clone lies one base away.

The CDR3, cysteine through phenylalanine, is 16 amino acids long. Only the CDR3 part of the read is kept: 48 bases, read in frame from the first base. Trimming takes 5 bases off V and 0 bases off J; junction bases not matched to a gene: 10. The germline V gene yields SGDLS for CDR1 and YYNGEE for CDR2. For the CD8 naive samples, CD45RO-negative cells were positively selected for CCR7, yielding a CD45RA+CCR7+ population from which TemRA cells were excluded. The donors were healthy, HIV-negative adults with no recently reported acute infections or vaccinations. All donors were Caucasian adults living in Nashville, Tennessee, USA. Blood was collected by leukapheresis, and PBMCs were isolated by Ficoll-Histopaque density gradient centrifugation and then cryopreserved in liquid nitrogen vapor phase. Analytical flow cytometry was used to check the purity and quantity of every magnetically sorted T cell population. Genomic DNA was isolated from each sorted fraction and quantified by UV absorbance on a Nanodrop 2000c.

Using the deep immunoSEQ assay, multiplex PCR amplified TCR CDR3 regions from genomic DNA. Extracted genomic DNA from each cell subset was distributed evenly across all wells of several immunoSEQ 96-well plates, and each plate was treated as a replicate. For sorted subsets, each replicate PCR was loaded with 200 ng genomic DNA, equivalent to some 27,000 T cell genomes. Purified libraries were measured with a Qubit 3.0 fluorometer, size-checked on a Bioanalyzer 2100, and measured again with the KAPA Library Quantification kit. A separate single-read 150-cycle Illumina NextSeq 550 flow cell was used to sequence each immunoSEQ 96-well plate. Per the authors' processing: Because only junctional sequences without quality scores were contained in the immunoSEQ output, filtering matching that applied to full-length reads could not be performed. To assign V/J genes and CDR3, sequences were annotated using PyIR, a Python wrapper for IgBLAST v1.9, with IMGT germline references. Reads with weak V/J assignments (E-value above 1e-6), missing CDR3, stop codons, out-of-frame junctions, or ambiguous translated residues were removed. V3J clonotypes were defined as sequences sharing the same inferred V gene, J gene, and CDR3 amino acid sequence. The percentage overlap between two repertoires was calculated by dividing the number of shared unique clonotypes by the size of the smaller repertoire. Three approaches were used to assess repertoire richness: RTK rarefaction, the Chao1 estimator, and Recon v2.1 estimates of unobserved clonotypes. For all TCRbeta clonotypes obtained by the gDNA method from a few donors, generation probabilities were computed with OLGA. Entries here come from immuneACCESS through TCRdb and include only in-frame sequences with V and J called. Some clones fail to appear in such tables; in the studies checked, an unresolved V gene covers under half of the shortfall, and the cause of the remainder is unknown. That table supplies the V and J calls and clone size; D and trimming were determined from the DNA. Within this sample are roughly 2.1 million clones, with approximately 94% of them counted one time only. The ten biggest clones cover around 1.7% of the sample.

This receptor chain uses TRBV9 and TRBJ2-5, and 7 junction bases match TRBD1. This receptor was taken from a young man in good health. Some clones in this sample may be carry-over from other donors' samples. Sequenced input: naive CD8+ T cells from PBMCs. What this sample's cell subset or site label stands for: CD45RA+CCR7+. The encoded CDR3 is CASSAEGALYQETQYF. The sequenced DNA: TGTGCCAGCAGTGCAGAGGGGGCCCTGTACCAAGAGACCCAGTACTTC.